This entry describes one TCR beta chain. Antigen: not known. The junction shows a germline mismatch at one end, possibly a read error. As for treatment: 10-day PBMC culture with coronavirus spike peptide pools or control peptides (ViraFEST assay). The data were taken from a study of vaccination and CD4 T cells after COVID-19. Germline V gene sequence: CDR1 SEHNR, CDR2 FQNEAQ (reference sequence). The CDR3 runs 14 residues. Once obtained from cultured CD4+ T cells, the DNA was sequenced using the Oncomine TCR Beta short-read assay. TCRdb fed the PCR reads into MiXCR, producing one record per CDR3 protein. The sample consists of about 10,000 distinct CDR3 sequences, 29% of them appearing once.

The rearrangement links TRBV7-9 to TRBJ2-2; 9 bases are a match to TRBD1. The sequenced material came from cultured CD4+ T cells from blood. The source of this sequence is a human donor with COVID-19. CDR3 in DNA: TGTGCCAGCAGCTGGACAGGGGAGCACGGGGAGCCGTTTTTT. It is translated as CASSWTGEHGEPFF.